The 21 T cell receptor beta chains below come from one sample, sequenced in a study of beta chain features in type 1 diabetes. These receptors have no identified antigens. Points from the study as a whole: Moderately but significantly shorter TCRB CDR3s were found in Type 1 diabetes patients in all four CD4+ subsets.

The study reverse transcribed the entire isolated RNA, so it sequenced expressed TCRB transcripts. Repertoires were generated with immunoSEQ multiplex PCR, while TCRdb's copy carries only in-frame clones and drops some. The sample shows more than 250,000 clones, approximately 24% of them seen only once. The sequenced sample was naive CD4+ T cells from blood. These receptors came from a woman aged 25 to 39 with type 1 diabetes.

This clone has only a few counts. The rearrangement uses TRBV7-3 and TRBJ2-7; 12 bases fit TRBD2. The CDR3 has 14 amino acids. V lost 5 bases to trimming and J lost 3 bases; unmatched junction nucleotides: 2. Per the germline V gene, CDR1 is SGHTA and CDR2 is FQGTGA. The CDR3 spells CASSTTSGSYEQYF. In nucleotides, the CDR3 is TGTGCCAGCAGCACGACTAGCGGGAGCTACGAGCAGTACTTC.

This rearrangement joins TRBV7-9 to TRBJ2-2; maybe TRBD1 (5 bases). The V end lost 6 bases, the J end lost 1 base, and 6 bases lay between the germline ends. Germline V gives CDR1 SEHNR, CDR2 FQNEAQ (reference sequence). This CDR3 comprises 13 residues. The CDR3 sequence: CASRGLNTGELFF. The CDR3 DNA is TGTGCCAGCAGGGGGCTGAACACCGGGGAGCTGTTTTTT.

This clone was detected only a few times. The CDR3 coding sequence is TGTGCCAGCAGCCCCCCGAGACCATTGGGCGGCTACACCTTC. This gives the protein CASSPPRPLGGYTF. The chain has TRBV7-9 and TRBJ1-2; no reliable D call. CDR1 SEHNR and CDR2 FQNEAQ come from the germline V gene (reference sequence). The CDR3 is made up of 14 amino acids. V lost 5 bases and J lost 8, with 18 bases in between.

V gene TRBV5-6 combines with J gene TRBJ2-3; 11 bases align to TRBD1. Germline lookup yields CDR1 SGHDT and CDR2 YYEEEE. J lost 6 bases, V lost 3 bases, and 6 bases had no gene match. The CDR3 contains 15 residues. CDR3 coding DNA: TGTGCCAGCAGCTCCCCGGGACAGGGGGGGGATACGCAGTATTTT. This translates into CASSSPGQGGDTQYF.

The gene calls are TRBV11-2 and TRBJ2-1; 8 nucleotides line up with TRBD2. The CDR3 is 13 residues long. CDR1 and CDR2 from the germline V gene are SGHAT and FQNNGV. With 5 bases clipped from V and 12 bases from J, the junction kept 9 bases outside the gene matches. The CDR3 nucleotides read TGTGCCAGCAGCGAAGGACTAGCTTATGGGCAGTTCTTC. Amino acids: CASSEGLAYGQFF.

This clone was seen once. This sequence joins TRBV5-1 and TRBJ2-1; TRBD1 matches at 7 bases. The CDR3 has 13 amino acids. V lost 7 bases to trimming and J lost 4 bases; unmatched junction nucleotides: 5. Germline V gene data show CDR1 as SGHRS and CDR2 as YFSETQ. Here the CDR3 DNA reads TGCGCCAGCGGGACAGAGTATTACAATGAGCAGTTCTTC. Translation gives CASGTEYYNEQFF.

This clone was picked up a small number of times. The chain combines TRBV5-1 with TRBJ2-5; D gene ambiguous. The CDR3 is 12 amino acids. V was cut by 4 bases and J by 5 bases, with 9 bases left in between. Germline V gene lookup returns CDR1 SGHRS and CDR2 YFSETQ. The CDR3 region has the DNA TGCGCCAGCAGCCCCAGCGTGGAGACCCAGTACTTC. As protein: CASSPSVETQYF.

This rearrangement joins TRBV11-1 to TRBJ1-1; the D is unclear. With 5 bases removed from V and 1 base from J, the gap between germline ends came to 8 bases. The CDR3 has 13 residues. The V gene's germline CDR1 is SGHAT and CDR2 FQDESV (reference sequence). The chain's CDR3 is CASSATQNTEAFF. The CDR3 DNA reads TGTGCCAGCAGCGCCACACAGAACACTGAAGCTTTCTTT.

V usage is TRBV18 and J usage is TRBJ1-1; D unclear. This CDR3 comprises 15 residues. From germline, CDR1 is KGHSH and CDR2 LQKENI. The V gene lost 3 bases and the J gene lost 0 bases, with 11 bases spanning the gap. The CDR3 nucleotides read TGTGCCAGCTCACCGCTAGGAGTAATGAACACTGAAGCTTTCTTT. Translation gives CASSPLGVMNTEAFF.

This clone turned up a few times. The chain has TRBV19 and TRBJ1-5; D might be TRBD1 (6 bases). CDR1 is LNHDA and CDR2 is SQIVND in the germline V gene (reference sequence). The germline V and J ends were trimmed by 5 bases and 3 bases, with 11 bases remaining between them. The CDR3 consists of 14 residues. The CDR3 nucleotides read TGTGCCAGTAGTCAACAGGGTTTCAATCAGCCCCAGCATTTT. Translating it yields CASSQQGFNQPQHF.

In DNA, the CDR3 is TGTGCCAGCAGCCCGGGGGACGGCATCACAGATACGCAGTATTTT. Its protein product is CASSPGDGITDTQYF. The J gene is TRBJ2-3, the V gene TRBV11-3; D might be TRBD2 (6 bases). The germline gives CDR1 SGHNT, CDR2 YENEEA. This CDR3 contains 15 residues. V was pared by 5 bases and J by 2 bases, with 14 bases between.

CDR3 sequence: CASSLVYGSGYTF. In nucleotides, the CDR3 is TGTGCCAGCAGCTTGGTTTATGGGAGTGGCTACACCTTC. The chain recombines TRBV5-6 with TRBJ1-2; D unresolved. CDR3 size: 13 residues. Germline V gene data show CDR1 as SGHDT and CDR2 as YYEEEE. Trimming removed 0 bases at V and 7 bases at J, with 10 bases between.

The rearrangement links TRBV7-9 to TRBJ2-1; 8 bases match TRBD2. V lost 2 bases to trimming and J lost 8 bases; unmatched junction nucleotides: 14. This CDR3 contains 17 residues. Germline lookup yields CDR1 SEHNR and CDR2 FQNEAQ (reference sequence). The CDR3 protein is CASSLLGRAQFHYEQFF. DNA of the CDR3: TGTGCCAGCAGCTTACTCGGGAGGGCTCAGTTTCATTATGAGCAGTTCTTC.

CDR3 loop: CASSHLGTKAYEQYF. The CDR3, as DNA: TGCGCCAGCAGCCACCTAGGGACAAAAGCCTACGAGCAGTACTTC. The chain links TRBV4-1 to TRBJ2-7; D perhaps matches TRBD1 (6 bases). Germline V gene lookup returns CDR1 MGHRA and CDR2 YSYEKL. V was shortened by 3 bases and J by 2 bases, with 14 bases between the two germline ends. CDR3 size: 15 residues.

This clone turned up a few times. The genes are TRBV9 and TRBJ2-1; 8 nucleotides line up with TRBD1. The trim removed 3 bases at V and 4 bases at J, leaving 9 bases unmatched. In germline, CDR1 is SGDLS, CDR2 YYNGEE. The CDR3 is 16 residues long. CDR3 nucleotide sequence: TGTGCCAGCAGCGCCCGGACAGGGAGGTTATACAATGAGCAGTTCTTC. Protein: CASSARTGRLYNEQFF. The full variable domain, rest sourced from reference TRBV9 and TRBJ2-1, is DSGVTQTPKHLITATGQRVTLRCSPRSGDLSVYWYQQSLDQGLQFLIQYYNGEERAKGNILERFSAQQFPDLHSELNLSSLELGDSALYFCASSARTGRLYNEQFFGPGTRLTVL.

This clone was picked up a small number of times. CDR3 bases: TGTGCCAGCAGCCACCCCGGCCTGGGACAGATCAACTATGGCTACACCTTC. It is translated as CASSHPGLGQINYGYTF. This sequence joins TRBV4-2 and TRBJ1-2, with 7 bases aligning to TRBD1. CDR1 and CDR2 from the germline V gene are LGHNA and YNFKEQ. The trim removed 3 bases at V and 2 bases at J, leaving 12 bases unmatched. CDR3 size: 17 residues.

This clone has only a few counts. The chain combines TRBV29-1 with TRBJ1-1, with D maybe TRBD1 (6 bases). V was shortened by 2 bases and J by 2 bases, with 12 bases between the two germline ends. The CDR3 totals 14 residues. Per the germline V gene, CDR1 is SQVTM and CDR2 is ANQGSEA. In DNA, the CDR3 is TGCAGCGTTGAAACAGGGAGTACTAACACTGAAGCTTTCTTT. It encodes CSVETGSTNTEAFF.

The rearrangement links TRBV11-2 to TRBJ2-1; the match to TRBD2 covers 7 bases. The CDR3 loop spans 15 amino acids. Trimming at V came to 6 bases and at J to 0 bases, leaving 5 bases not matched to a gene. Germline assignment: CDR1 SGHAT and CDR2 FQNNGV. This CDR3 reads CASSQLAFSYNEQFF. CDR3 in DNA: TGTGCCAGCAGTCAACTAGCGTTCTCCTACAATGAGCAGTTCTTC.

The chain has TRBV29-1 and TRBJ2-6; TRBD1 aligns across 8 bases. The J segment lost 0 bases and the V segment lost 6 bases, leaving 13 bases of the junction unmatched. Germline V gene lookup returns CDR1 SQVTM and CDR2 ANQGSEA. The CDR3 contains 18 residues. CDR3 in DNA: TGCAGCGTGAGAGCCGGGACAGGTCTCTTCTCTGGGGCCAACGTCCTGACTTTC. It is translated as CSVRAGTGLFSGANVLTF.

This clone came up a few times. The chain is built from TRBV9 and TRBJ1-3; D not resolved. Trimming cost V 2 bases and J 6 bases, with 9 bases left between them. The CDR3 loop spans 13 amino acids. CDR1 and CDR2 from the germline V gene are SGDLS and YYNGEE. This CDR3 is CASSVLSANTIYF. CDR3 in DNA: TGTGCCAGCAGCGTCCTGAGTGCAAACACCATATATTTT.

The V call is TRBV6-6, the J call TRBJ2-3, with D perhaps matching TRBD2 (6 bases). Trimming pared 10 bases from V and 1 base from J, leaving 12 bases between. The CDR3 spans 13 residues. Germline lookup yields CDR1 MNHNY and CDR2 SVGAGI (reference sequence). The CDR3 protein is CAIEASGTDTQYF. The CDR3, as DNA: TGTGCCATTGAGGCTAGCGGCACAGATACGCAGTATTTT.